This TCR beta chain was recovered during a study of Graves' ophthalmopathy and Graves' hyperthyroidism. In the study overall: At initial diagnosis, peripheral blood was obtained, and this preceded any treatment. Regarding the study as a whole: Its predictions of ophthalmopathy progression gave the model over 70% sensitivity and almost 75% specificity.

The study amplified TCR beta CDR3 regions using RNA transcripts. The library came from an HTBI-primed first-round RT-PCR and a second-round multiplex PCR. TCRdb re-derived calls from the multiplex PCR reads in MiXCR, one entry per CDR3 protein. The data hold some 250,000 distinct CDR3 sequences, with around 50% observed a single time. The authors used Ficoll-Paque density gradient centrifugation to separate PBMCs. The input was around 9 ml of fresh peripheral blood. Per the germline V gene, CDR1 is DFQATT and CDR2 is SNEGSKA (reference sequence). Trimming cost V 0 bases and J 4 bases, with 18 bases left between them. The CDR3 consists of 17 residues. The table lists this clonotype with a few counts. Its antigen remains unknown.

This receptor was obtained from an adult man with Graves' ophthalmopathy. The V call is TRBV20-1, the J call TRBJ2-2, with no clear D. Sequencing was performed on peripheral blood. The CDR3 loop reads CSARDEAGGLITGELFF. CDR3 sequence (DNA): TGCAGTGCTAGAGATGAGGCCGGTGGTCTAATCACCGGGGAGCTGTTTTTT.